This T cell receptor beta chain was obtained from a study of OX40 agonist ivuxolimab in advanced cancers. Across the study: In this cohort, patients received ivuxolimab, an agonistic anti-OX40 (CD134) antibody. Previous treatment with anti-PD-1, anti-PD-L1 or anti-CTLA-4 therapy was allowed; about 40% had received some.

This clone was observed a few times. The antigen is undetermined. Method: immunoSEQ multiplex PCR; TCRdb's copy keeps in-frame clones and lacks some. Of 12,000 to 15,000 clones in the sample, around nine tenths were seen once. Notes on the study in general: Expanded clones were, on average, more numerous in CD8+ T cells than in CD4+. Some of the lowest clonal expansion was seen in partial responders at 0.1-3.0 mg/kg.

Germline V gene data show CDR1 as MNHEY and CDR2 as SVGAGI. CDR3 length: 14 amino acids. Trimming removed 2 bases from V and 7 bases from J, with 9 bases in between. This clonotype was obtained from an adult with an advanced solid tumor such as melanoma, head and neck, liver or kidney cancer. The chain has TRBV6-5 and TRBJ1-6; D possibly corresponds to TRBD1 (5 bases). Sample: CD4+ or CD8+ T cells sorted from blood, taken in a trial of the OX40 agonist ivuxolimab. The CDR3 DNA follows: TGTGCCAGCAGTTACGGGGGACCAAATTCACCCCTCCACTTT. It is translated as CASSYGGPNSPLHF.